A selection of T cell receptor beta chains follows, all from one sample in a study of blood T cell repertoires in COVID-19. Measured with immunoSEQ multiplex PCR; TCRdb has only the in-frame clones, and not every one. This table has about 120,000 clones, 85% appearing once. Material for sequencing was peripheral blood. These receptors were collected from an older man with active or convalescent COVID-19. Each CDR3 is given with its conserved first and last residue. A D gene is named only where the DNA matches it firmly. Where a row states a size, it is once, few, many or the class of an expanded clone; other rows omit it.

d_call	v_call	j_call	clone_size	cdr3_aa	cdr3_nt
NA	TRBV7-9	TRBJ2-2	once	CASSFRSGGTGELFF	TGTGCCAGCAGCTTTCGGAGCGGTGGTACCGGGGAGCTGTTTTTT
NA	TRBV5-1	TRBJ1-2	NA	CASSLEQGIDGYTF	TGCGCCAGCAGCTTGGAACAGGGCATAGATGGCTACACCTTC
NA	TRBV5-4	TRBJ1-1	NA	CASSLASRRDAEAFF	TGTGCCAGCAGCTTGGCCTCCAGGCGGGACGCTGAAGCTTTCTTT
TRBD2	TRBV7-3	TRBJ2-1	NA	CASSLLAGAYNEQFF	TGTGCCAGCAGCTTACTAGCGGGAGCCTACAATGAGCAGTTCTTC
NA	TRBV7-9	TRBJ2-1	NA	CASSPAADVYNEQFF	TGTGCCAGCAGCCCAGCGGCTGATGTATACAATGAGCAGTTCTTC
NA	TRBV12-3/TRBV12-4	TRBJ1-1	NA	CASSRGQNTEAFF	TGTGCCAGCAGCAGAGGACAGAACACTGAAGCTTTCTTT
NA	TRBV6-6	TRBJ2-1	NA	CASSSRGGTGEQFF	TGTGCCAGCAGTTCTAGGGGAGGAACGGGTGAGCAGTTCTTC
TRBD1	TRBV4-2	TRBJ1-3	NA	CASSLVTNRGQGNTIYF	TGTGCCAGCAGCCTAGTGACTAACAGGGGGCAAGGAAACACCATATATTTT
TRBD1	TRBV6-4	TRBJ1-2	NA	CASRLGQGATYGYTF	TGTGCCAGCAGGCTGGGACAGGGGGCGACCTATGGCTACACCTTC
NA	TRBV7-2	TRBJ2-3	NA	CASTLGVEPTDTQYF	TGTGCCAGCACCCTAGGGGTAGAGCCCACAGATACGCAGTATTTT
NA	TRBV5-1	TRBJ2-7	NA	CASSPGIYEQYF	TGCGCCAGCAGCCCCGGGATCTACGAGCAGTACTTC
TRBD2	TRBV5-1	TRBJ2-3	NA	CASSLVGTSGGDTQYF	TGCGCCAGCAGCTTGGTGGGGACTAGCGGGGGAGATACGCAGTATTTT
NA	TRBV19	TRBJ1-2	NA	CASSILNRDGYTF	TGTGCCAGTAGTATATTGAACAGGGACGGCTACACCTTC
NA	TRBV28	TRBJ1-6	NA	CASSSTGTISPLHF	TGTGCCAGCAGTTCAACAGGGACGATTTCACCCCTCCACTTT
TRBD1	TRBV6-1	TRBJ1-5	once	CASSENRGNQPQHF	TGTGCCAGCAGTGAAAACAGGGGAAATCAGCCCCAGCATTTT
NA	TRBV18	TRBJ1-1	NA	CASSPGGRGDTEAFF	TGTGCCAGCTCACCGGGGGGGCGCGGGGACACTGAAGCTTTCTTT
NA	TRBV12-3/TRBV12-4	TRBJ1-2	NA	CASSAANYGYTF	TGTGCCAGCAGTGCGGCTAACTATGGCTACACCTTC
NA	TRBV27	TRBJ1-5	NA	CASSRGSNQPQHF	TGTGCCAGCAGTCGGGGTAGCAATCAGCCCCAGCATTTT
NA	TRBV3-1/TRBV3-2	TRBJ2-5	NA	CASSQDPGLQETQYF	TGTGCCAGCAGCCAAGATCCGGGACTTCAAGAGACCCAGTACTTC
TRBD2	TRBV2	TRBJ2-1	NA	CASSGGGLAGEVLFF	TGTGCCAGCAGTGGTGGGGGACTAGCGGGAGAAGTTCTGTTCTTC
TRBD1	TRBV7-2	TRBJ2-7	NA	CASTPGTGRYEQYF	TGTGCCAGCACTCCCGGGACAGGGAGGTACGAGCAGTACTTC
NA	TRBV7-2	TRBJ1-1	NA	CASSLRWGDTEAFF	TGTGCCAGCAGCTTAAGGTGGGGGGACACTGAAGCTTTCTTT
NA	TRBV14	TRBJ2-7	NA	CASSQDRNYEQYF	TGTGCCAGCAGCCAAGACAGGAACTACGAGCAGTACTTC
TRBD1	TRBV11-2	TRBJ1-2	NA	CASSIGQGYGYTF	TGTGCCAGCAGCATCGGACAGGGCTATGGCTACACCTTC
TRBD1	TRBV6-6	TRBJ1-2	NA	CASSPRDRGPLNYGYTF	TGTGCCAGCAGTCCCCGGGACAGGGGACCACTTAACTATGGCTACACCTTC
TRBD1	TRBV5-1	TRBJ2-7	NA	CASRPTGTGGFEQYF	TGCGCCAGCAGGCCCACCGGGACAGGGGGTTTTGAGCAGTACTTC
TRBD1	TRBV29-1	TRBJ1-1	NA	CSVEGQGARMTEAFF	TGCAGCGTTGAAGGACAGGGGGCGAGAATGACTGAAGCTTTCTTT
TRBD1	TRBV18	TRBJ1-5	NA	CASSRGQTNQPQHF	TGTGCCAGCTCACGGGGACAGACCAATCAGCCCCAGCATTTT
NA	TRBV2	TRBJ1-5	NA	CASSGTRANQPQHF	TGTGCCAGCAGTGGGACACGAGCCAATCAGCCCCAGCATTTT
TRBD2	TRBV9	TRBJ2-1	NA	CASSVDGRGGYNEQFF	TGTGCCAGCAGCGTAGATGGGCGGGGGGGCTACAATGAGCAGTTCTTC
TRBD2	TRBV9	TRBJ2-5	NA	CASSVRPAGGQETQYF	TGTGCCAGCAGCGTCCGCCCAGCGGGGGGACAAGAGACCCAGTACTTC
NA	TRBV6-4	TRBJ1-2	once	CASSDSPAGRAGRYGYTF	TGTGCCAGCAGTGACTCGCCTGCGGGTAGGGCTGGTCGCTATGGCTACACCTTC
NA	TRBV28	TRBJ2-7	NA	CASSLPGGRYEQYF	TGTGCCAGCAGTTTGCCCGGGGGGCGCTACGAGCAGTACTTC
TRBD2	TRBV19	TRBJ2-1	once	CASTLLAGNVNEQFF	TGTGCCAGTACCCTACTAGCGGGGAATGTTAATGAGCAGTTCTTC
NA	TRBV7-9	TRBJ1-4	NA	CASSLGQMDEKLFF	TGTGCCAGCAGCTTAGGACAGATGGATGAAAAACTGTTTTTT
TRBD1	TRBV10-3	TRBJ1-1	NA	CATTPQGGNTEAFF	TGTGCCACCACCCCACAGGGGGGGAACACTGAAGCTTTCTTT
NA	TRBV3-1/TRBV3-2	TRBJ2-2	NA	CASVGPVETGELFF	TGTGCCAGCGTGGGGCCGGTAGAGACCGGGGAGCTGTTTTTT
TRBD1	TRBV28	TRBJ1-5	once	CASLYAQRQGRNQPQHF	TGTGCCAGCCTCTATGCCCAAAGACAGGGACGCAATCAGCCCCAGCATTTT
TRBD1	TRBV7-9	TRBJ1-2	NA	CASSLADRGSYGYTF	TGTGCCAGCAGCTTAGCTGACAGGGGGTCCTATGGCTACACCTTC
TRBD1	TRBV6-6	TRBJ1-2	few	CATSSGQGALWYGYTF	TGTGCCACCTCTTCGGGACAGGGGGCTCTGTGGTATGGCTACACCTTC
TRBD1	TRBV27	TRBJ1-6	NA	CASRYTGALRVGSPLHF	TGTGCCAGCAGATATACAGGGGCGCTACGGGTCGGTTCACCCCTCCACTTT
TRBD1	TRBV27	TRBJ1-3	NA	CASRRQGARNTIYF	TGTGCCAGCAGACGACAGGGGGCAAGAAACACCATATATTTT
NA	TRBV30	TRBJ1-6	once	CAWTRGGNNSPLHF	TGTGCCTGGACACGAGGGGGAAATAATTCACCCCTCCACTTT
TRBD2	TRBV20-1	TRBJ2-3	NA	CSAHSGVQYF	TGCAGTGCCCATAGCGGGGTCCAGTATTTT
NA	TRBV3-1/TRBV3-2	TRBJ1-2	NA	CASSQDWSADYGYTF	TGTGCCAGCAGCCAAGATTGGAGCGCAGACTATGGCTACACCTTC
TRBD1	TRBV6-6	TRBJ1-2	few	CASSRDRGNGYTF	TGTGCCAGCAGTCGGGACAGGGGGAATGGCTACACCTTC
NA	TRBV7-8	TRBJ1-4	NA	CASRPIGFAGEKKLFF	TGTGCCAGCAGACCTATAGGATTCGCAGGGGAGAAAAAACTGTTTTTT
NA	TRBV5-8	TRBJ1-5	NA	CASSFRSNQPQHF	TGTGCCAGCAGCTTTAGAAGTAATCAGCCCCAGCATTTT
NA	TRBV9	TRBJ2-1	NA	CASSPFPTSNHEQFF	TGTGCCAGCAGCCCTTTTCCTACTAGCAACCATGAGCAGTTCTTC
NA	TRBV9	TRBJ1-6	NA	CASSVQGLESPLHF	TGTGCCAGCAGCGTGCAGGGGTTAGAGTCACCCCTCCACTTT
NA	TRBV27	TRBJ2-1	NA	CASSTLGHLGEQFF	TGTGCCAGCAGCACTTTGGGACATTTAGGTGAGCAGTTCTTC
NA	TRBV1	TRBJ2-3	NA	CTSSQDNTSGSGTDTQYF	TGCACCAGCAGCCAAGATAATACTAGCGGGAGCGGCACAGATACGCAGTATTTT
NA	TRBV27	TRBJ2-2	NA	CASRIGSGELFF	TGTGCCAGCAGGATCGGGTCCGGGGAGCTGTTTTTT
TRBD2	TRBV5-4	TRBJ2-5	NA	CASSWGRGGQETQYF	TGTGCCAGCAGCTGGGGGCGGGGGGGACAAGAGACCCAGTACTTC
NA	TRBV27	TRBJ1-6	once	CASSPLRDSDVNSPLHF	TGTGCCAGCAGCCCCCTCAGGGATTCCGACGTTAATTCACCCCTCCACTTT
TRBD1	TRBV27	TRBJ1-6	NA	CASSLSGTGISPLHF	TGTGCCAGCAGTCTCTCCGGGACAGGAATTTCACCCCTCCACTTT
NA	TRBV4-2	TRBJ2-3	NA	CASSQDQARGDTQYF	TGTGCCAGCAGCCAAGATCAGGCTAGGGGGGATACGCAGTATTTT